The 4 T cell receptor beta chains below were found in one sample sequenced in a study of tumor-infiltrating lymphocytes in glioblastoma multiforme. TCRB libraries came from RNA via three nested multiplex PCR rounds. TCRdb passed the multiplex PCR reads through MiXCR, listing each CDR3 protein once. The sample yields 25,000 to 35,000 distinct CDR3 sequences, 50% to 75% seen once. The sample comprised brain tumor tissue. The receptor source for this set is a male donor with glioblastoma.

In this sample, this clonotype is medium-sized (0.01 to 0.1%). This chain joins TRBV29-1 and TRBJ2-1; tentative D call: TRBD2 (5 bases). The CDR3 is 11 residues long. Germline lookup yields CDR1 SQVTM and CDR2 ANQGSEA. V was clipped by 6 bases and J by 9 bases, with 12 bases between them. In DNA, the CDR3 is TGCAGCGTCGAAAGCGGTCCTGAGCAGTTCTTC. Protein: CSVESGPEQFF.

The chain carries TRBV4-1 and TRBJ2-7; 8 bases fit TRBD2. The CDR3 sequence is 16 residues long. Looked up from germline, CDR1 is MGHRA and CDR2 is YSYEKL. Trimming at V came to 0 bases and at J to 3 bases, leaving 7 bases not matched to a gene. In DNA form, the CDR3 reads TGCGCCAGCAGCCAAGAAGGGGTAGCGGGGCTCTACGAGCAGTACTTC. Amino acids: CASSQEGVAGLYEQYF.

Comment on this clonotype: The junction shows a germline mismatch at one end, possibly a read error. V usage is TRBV6-1 and J usage is TRBJ1-5; D is possibly TRBD1 (5 bases). Germline CDR1 reads MNHNS; CDR2 reads SASEGT. The CDR3 runs 14 residues. CDR3 bases: TGTGACAGCGTTCCCTGGGGGAGCAATCAGCCTCAGCATTTT. It is translated as CDSVPWGSNQPQHF.

V and J are TRBV20-1 and TRBJ2-1; 12 bases map to TRBD2. This CDR3 has 14 residues. Trimming at V came to 6 bases and at J to 8 bases, leaving 8 bases not matched to a gene. Per germline, CDR1 DFQATT and CDR2 SNEGSKA (reference sequence). CDR3 in DNA: TGCAGTGCCCCCCTAGCGGGAGGGCCAGATGAGCAGTTCTTC. Translated, it gives CSAPLAGGPDEQFF.